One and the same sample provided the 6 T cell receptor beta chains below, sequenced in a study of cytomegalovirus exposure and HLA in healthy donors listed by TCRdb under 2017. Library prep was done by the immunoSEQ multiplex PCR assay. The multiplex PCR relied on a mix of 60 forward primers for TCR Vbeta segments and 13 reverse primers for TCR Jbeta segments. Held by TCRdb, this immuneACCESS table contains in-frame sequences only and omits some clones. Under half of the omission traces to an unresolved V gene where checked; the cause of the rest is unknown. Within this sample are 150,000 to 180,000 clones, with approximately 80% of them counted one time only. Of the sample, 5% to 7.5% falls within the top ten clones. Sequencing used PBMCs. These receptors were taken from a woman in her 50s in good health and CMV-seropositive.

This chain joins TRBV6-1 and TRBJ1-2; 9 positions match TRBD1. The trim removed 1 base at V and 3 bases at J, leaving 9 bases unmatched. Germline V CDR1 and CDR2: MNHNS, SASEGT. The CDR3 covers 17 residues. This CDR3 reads CASSEGRTGGGYYGYTF. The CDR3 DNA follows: TGTGCCAGCAGTGAAGGTCGAACAGGGGGCGGCTACTATGGCTACACCTTC.

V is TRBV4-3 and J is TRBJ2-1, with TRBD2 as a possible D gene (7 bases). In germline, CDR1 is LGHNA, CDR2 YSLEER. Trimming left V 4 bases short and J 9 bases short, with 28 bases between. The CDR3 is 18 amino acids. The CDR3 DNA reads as TGCGCCAGCAGCCTTGCCCTTGAACCGCGGGGGCCCGGGGGTGAGCAGTTCTTC. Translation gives CASSLALEPRGPGGEQFF.

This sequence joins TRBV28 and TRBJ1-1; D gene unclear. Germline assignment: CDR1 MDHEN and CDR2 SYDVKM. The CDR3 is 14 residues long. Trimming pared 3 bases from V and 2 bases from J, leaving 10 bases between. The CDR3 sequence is CASSFGGINTEAFF. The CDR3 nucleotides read TGTGCCAGCAGTTTCGGAGGGATTAACACTGAAGCTTTCTTT.

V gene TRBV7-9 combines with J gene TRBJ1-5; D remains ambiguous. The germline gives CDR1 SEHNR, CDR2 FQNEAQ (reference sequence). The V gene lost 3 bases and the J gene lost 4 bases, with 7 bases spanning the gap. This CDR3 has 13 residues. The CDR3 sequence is CASSLGINQPQHF. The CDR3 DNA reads TGTGCCAGCAGCTTGGGCATTAATCAGCCCCAGCATTTT.

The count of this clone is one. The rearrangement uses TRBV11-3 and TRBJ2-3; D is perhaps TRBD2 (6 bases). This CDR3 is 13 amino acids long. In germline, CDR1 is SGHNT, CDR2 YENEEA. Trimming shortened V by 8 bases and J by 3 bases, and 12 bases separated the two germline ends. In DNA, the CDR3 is TGTGCCAGCGCGCGGGGAGGTACAGATACGCAGTATTTT. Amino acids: CASARGGTDTQYF.

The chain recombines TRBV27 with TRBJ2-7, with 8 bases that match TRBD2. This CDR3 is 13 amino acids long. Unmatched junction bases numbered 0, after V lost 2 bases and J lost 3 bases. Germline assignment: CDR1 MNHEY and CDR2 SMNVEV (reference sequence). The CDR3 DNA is TGTGCCAGCAGTTTACGGGGGGGCTACGAGCAGTACTTC. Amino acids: CASSLRGGYEQYF.